This is a list of T cell receptor beta chains from one sample in a study of cytomegalovirus exposure and HLA in healthy donors. Assay used: immunoSEQ multiplex PCR; TCRdb lists only in-frame clones, some missing. Of about 130,000 clones listed, 80% are singletons. The specimen sequenced was PBMCs. Receptor source: a man younger than 45 in good health. CDR3s include the opening cysteine and the closing phenylalanine or tryptophan. The D gene is left open where the match is weak.

v_call	j_call	d_call	cdr3_nt	cdr3_aa
TRBV7-9	TRBJ1-4	TRBD1	TGTTCCAGCAGCCCAGGGGACAGGGAAGGCGAAAAACTGTTTTTT	CSSSPGDREGEKLFF
TRBV19	TRBJ2-7	.	TGTGCCAGTAGCACCGCCCGAGGTAGCTCCTACGAGCAGTACTTC	CASSTARGSSYEQYF
TRBV15	TRBJ1-1	TRBD1	TGTGCCACCAGCAGAGATCCCGGTACAGGGGGCACTGAAGCTTTCTTT	CATSRDPGTGGTEAFF
TRBV5-1	TRBJ2-7	.	TGCGCCAGCAGCAATGAGGGTCGGCGGGAAAGGTACGAGCAGTACTTC	CASSNEGRRERYEQYF
TRBV5-1	TRBJ2-1	TRBD1	TGCGCCAGCAGCTTGGGGGACAGGGACCCCAATGAGCAGTTCTTC	CASSLGDRDPNEQFF
TRBV15	TRBJ2-7	TRBD2	TGTGCCACCAGCAGAGATCAGGGGACTAGCGGAAACGAGCAGTACTTC	CATSRDQGTSGNEQYF
TRBV28	TRBJ2-7	TRBD2	TGTGCCAGCAGTTCGGGGTTTAGCGGGAGTCTCCTTTTC	CASSSGFSGSLLF
TRBV9	TRBJ1-1	.	TGTGCCAGCAGCGCGGGGGGTGAGAACACTGAAGCTTTCTTT	CASSAGGENTEAFF
TRBV7-7	TRBJ2-2	TRBD1	TGTGCCAGCCAGGACCCGGGACAGGGGGCCGGGGAGCTGTTTTTT	CASQDPGQGAGELFF
TRBV9	TRBJ2-5	.	TGTGCCAGCAGCTCGACGTCAGGGACCCAGTACTTC	CASSSTSGTQYF
TRBV6-5	TRBJ1-6	TRBD1	TGTGCCAGCAGACCACCGGGACAGGGGTTACCCCTCCACTTT	CASRPPGQGLPLHF
TRBV4-3	TRBJ1-1	TRBD1	TGCGCCAGCAGCCAAGGCATTCGAACAGGGGTCCGTCAGGGCACTGAAGCTTTCTTT	CASSQGIRTGVRQGTEAFF
TRBV6-6	TRBJ2-7	.	TGTGCCAGCAGTTACTTCGGGGACACCGCCTACGAGCAGTACTTC	CASSYFGDTAYEQYF
TRBV19	TRBJ1-1	TRBD1	TGTGCCAGTAGTCGACAGGGTTTTGAAGCTTTCTTT	CASSRQGFEAFF
TRBV7-3	TRBJ2-1	TRBD2	TGTGCCAGCAGCTTAATGAGCGGGATGTACAATGAGCAGTTCTTC	CASSLMSGMYNEQFF
TRBV5-8	TRBJ2-5	.	TGTGCCGGAAAGAGGGCCGGGGAGACCCAGTACTTC	CAGKRAGETQYF
TRBV6-1	TRBJ1-5	TRBD1	TGTGCCAGCAGTCTACAGGGGAGGTCCATGCAGCCCCAGCATTTT	CASSLQGRSMQPQHF